This TCR beta chain was recorded in a study of blood T cell repertoires in COVID-19. Study background: From the United States, Italy and Spain came samples of acute and convalescent COVID-19. T cells, B-cell-depleted T cells, or PBMCs supplied cDNA or gDNA.

In the study's own analysis: How many nucleated cells were present was estimated from reference gene primer amplification. Sequencing was performed with immunoSEQ multiplex PCR; in TCRdb, only in-frame clones are kept and a portion is missing. V, J and clone size reflect that table, while D and trimming were determined from the DNA. The top ten clones hold around 1.1% of a sample with approximately 290,000 clones, around nine tenths of them seen once. Recovered participants had two consecutive negative NP/OP PCR tests, healthcare professional clearance, or symptom resolution. Germline CDR1 and CDR2: LNHDA and SQIVND (reference sequence). Trimming took off 6 bases at V and 1 base at J, with 15 bases between the two ends. The length of the CDR3 is 15 residues.

Sequencing used PBMCs or T cells enriched from blood (not recorded which). J is TRBJ2-5 and V is TRBV19; D is undetermined. This TCR derives from a woman younger than 45 who had recovered from COVID-19. CDR3 bases: TGTGCCAGTAGCACGGTTTGGCGGCCCCAAGAGACCCAGTACTTC. This codes for CASSTVWRPQETQYF.